Presented here are 20 T cell receptor beta chains from one specimen sequenced in a study of T cell responses to AZD1222 COVID-19 vaccine (dated by TCRdb to the early 2020s). The sample's time point label is to be understood as: about 28 days (+/-7) after the second vaccine dose. Library preparation was by the immunoSEQ multiplex PCR assay. What TCRdb holds here is the immuneACCESS table cut down to in-frame rearrangements. Part of the clones is not present; checked against another copy, under half of the missing clones reflect an unresolved V gene, and the others are unexplained. Counted in this sample were 90,000 to 130,000 clones; around 90% of them appeared once. Around 16% of the sample rests with the top ten. This specimen consisted of peripheral blood, obtained 28 days after the second AZD1222 dose. These receptors were collected from an adult who received the AZD1222 COVID-19 vaccine.

The rearrangement uses TRBV5-1 and TRBJ1-1; D gene unclear. With 4 bases removed from V and 1 base from J, the gap between germline ends came to 5 bases. The CDR3 has 12 amino acids. Germline V gene lookup returns CDR1 SGHRS and CDR2 YFSETQ. CDR3 amino acids: CASSQTNTEAFF. The CDR3 DNA sequence: TGCGCCAGCAGCCAGACGAACACTGAAGCTTTCTTT.

This clone occurred once. This chain joins TRBV19 and TRBJ1-5; 8 bases are a match to TRBD1. The V segment lost 6 bases and the J segment 0 bases; nucleotides outside the gene matches: 10. CDR1 is LNHDA and CDR2 is SQIVND in the germline V gene (reference sequence). CDR3 length: 17 amino acids. The CDR3: CASSPGTGDNSNQPQHF. The CDR3 bases are TGTGCCAGTAGCCCAGGGACAGGAGATAATAGCAATCAGCCCCAGCATTTT. Full variable domain (missing parts from reference TRBV19 and TRBJ1-5): DGGITQSPKYLFRKEGQNVTLSCEQNLNHDAMYWYRQDPGQGLRLIYYSQIVNDFQKGDIAEGYSVSREKKESFPLTVTSAQKNPTAFYLCASSPGTGDNSNQPQHFGDGTRLSIL.

The J gene is TRBJ1-2, the V gene TRBV2, with TRBD1 matching over 7 bases. CDR1 is SNHLY and CDR2 is FYNNEI in the germline V gene. J gave up 6 bases and V 5 bases, and 12 bases lay outside the gene matches. This CDR3 contains 15 residues. The CDR3 spells CASSPPGQPRDGYTF. CDR3 bases: TGTGCCAGCAGTCCCCCGGGACAGCCTCGGGATGGCTACACCTTC.

This clone was observed once. The chain uses TRBV7-9 and TRBJ1-1, with D possibly TRBD1 on 5 matching bases. The CDR3 spans 15 residues. Germline loops: CDR1 SEHNR, CDR2 FQNEAQ (reference sequence). V dropped 1 base and J dropped 5 bases, with 14 bases sitting between them. The CDR3, as DNA: TGTGCCAGCAGCTTAGGGGACTCCCGTTGGACTGAAGCTTTCTTT. It codes for CASSLGDSRWTEAFF.

The chain is built from TRBV10-3 and TRBJ1-2; D call uncertain. This CDR3 is built from 15 residues. Trimming cost V 2 bases and J 4 bases, with 14 bases left between them. The V gene's germline CDR1 is ENHRY and CDR2 SYGVKD. The chain's CDR3 is CAISEQRELGYGYTF. The CDR3 DNA reads as TGTGCCATCAGTGAGCAAAGGGAATTAGGCTATGGCTACACCTTC.

The rearrangement links TRBV7-8 to TRBJ1-4; 7 nucleotides line up with TRBD1. Germline values: CDR1 SGHVS, CDR2 FQNEAQ. With V trimmed by 5 bases and J by 0 bases, 9 bases remained unmatched. This CDR3 has 17 residues. As DNA, the CDR3 is TGTGCCAGCAGCCCGACAGGGTCGAGGGCAACTAATGAAAAACTGTTTTTT. Protein sequence: CASSPTGSRATNEKLFF.

This clone was counted a single time. The V gene is TRBV18, the J gene TRBJ1-5, with D possibly TRBD1 on 5 matching bases. The V gene's germline CDR1 is KGHSH and CDR2 LQKENI. V lost 6 bases to trimming and J lost 2 bases, with 11 bases between them. The CDR3 consists of 14 residues. The CDR3 protein is CASSGGGGNQPQHF. The CDR3 region has the DNA TGTGCCAGCTCGGGGGGTGGTGGCAATCAGCCCCAGCATTTT.

This chain connects TRBV28 to TRBJ2-7; possibly TRBD1 for D (6 bases). This CDR3 has 14 residues. V was trimmed by 6 bases and J by 4 bases, leaving 16 bases between them. CDR1 and CDR2 (germline): MDHEN, SYDVKM. CDR3 bases: TGTGCCAGCAGCGGAACGGGAACAGGGTACGAGCAGTACTTC. Its protein is CASSGTGTGYEQYF.

V is TRBV19 and J is TRBJ2-5; 10 bases align to TRBD1. The germline V gene encodes CDR1 LNHDA and CDR2 SQIVND (reference sequence). With V trimmed by 5 bases and J by 5 bases, 2 bases remained unmatched. The CDR3 sequence is 13 residues long. CDR3 loop: CASSRQGAETQYF. The CDR3 nucleotides read TGTGCCAGTAGTCGACAGGGGGCCGAGACCCAGTACTTC.

This clone was recorded once. V gene TRBV5-8 combines with J gene TRBJ1-5, with D unresolved. CDR1 SGHTS and CDR2 YDEGEE come from the germline V gene. CDR3 length: 16 residues. The V gene lost 0 bases and the J gene lost 3 bases, with 13 bases spanning the gap. In nucleotides, the CDR3 is TGTGCCAGCAGCTTGGAGGAGGGTGCCGCCAATCAGCCCCAGCATTTT. Its protein is CASSLEEGAANQPQHF.

The chain carries TRBV5-5 and TRBJ2-7; 9 positions match TRBD2. The CDR3 is 15 amino acids. Germline assignment: CDR1 SGHKS and CDR2 YYEKEE (reference sequence). V was clipped by 0 bases and J by 7 bases; unmatched bases: 8. CDR3 sequence reads: CASSLALLAGREQYF. In DNA, the CDR3 is TGTGCCAGCAGCTTGGCCCTGCTAGCGGGGAGGGAGCAGTACTTC.

The chain joins TRBV10-3 to TRBJ2-7; 8 bases map to TRBD2. CDR1 and CDR2 (germline): ENHRY, SYGVKD. V lost 7 bases and J lost 4; bases outside the gene matches: 15. This CDR3 is 16 amino acids long. The CDR3 is CAIKASGSTVSYEQYF. The CDR3 DNA sequence: TGTGCCATCAAGGCTAGCGGGTCCACAGTCTCATACGAGCAGTACTTC.

This chain connects TRBV9 to TRBJ1-1; possibly TRBD1 for D (5 bases). The CDR3 is made up of 15 amino acids. CDR1 is SGDLS, CDR2 YYNGEE, per germline. V dropped 0 bases and J dropped 5 bases, with 14 bases sitting between them. The CDR3 loop is CASSVEPDIMTEAFF. The CDR3 DNA sequence: TGTGCCAGCAGCGTAGAGCCGGACATAATGACTGAAGCTTTCTTT.

The V gene is TRBV6-5, the J gene TRBJ1-2; possibly TRBD1 for D (6 bases). The germline V and J ends were trimmed by 5 bases and 3 bases, with 13 bases remaining between them. The germline gives CDR1 MNHEY, CDR2 SVGAGI. The CDR3 runs to 14 residues. The CDR3 sequence: CASSPGERYYGYTF. CDR3 nucleotide sequence: TGTGCCAGCAGTCCAGGGGAGCGATACTATGGCTACACCTTC.

The V call is TRBV28, the J call TRBJ1-5; D not certain. The CDR3 spans 14 residues. Germline values: CDR1 MDHEN, CDR2 SYDVKM. V was cut by 2 bases and J by 7 bases, with 12 bases left in between. CDR3 sequence reads: CASSLGLPDQPQHF. The CDR3 bases are TGTGCCAGCAGTTTAGGCCTCCCGGACCAGCCCCAGCATTTT. The variable domain in full, completed from reference TRBV28 and TRBJ1-5, reads DVKVTQSSRYLVKRTGEKVFLECVQDMDHENMFWYRQDPGLGLRLIYFSYDVKMKEKGDIPEGYSVSREKKERFSLILESASTNQTSMYLCASSLGLPDQPQHFGDGTRLSIL.

V and J are TRBV7-9 and TRBJ1-2, with TRBD1 matching 7 bases. Losses at the gene ends were 3 bases for V and 8 bases for J; bases not matched to a gene: 6. The germline gives CDR1 SEHNR, CDR2 FQNEAQ (reference sequence). This CDR3 region has 13 residues. CDR3 sequence reads: CASSLGTVQGYTF. CDR3 in DNA: TGTGCCAGCAGCTTGGGGACAGTGCAGGGCTACACCTTC.

The chain links TRBV6-2 or TRBV6-3 to TRBJ1-2, with TRBD1 matching over 8 bases. CDR1 and CDR2 (germline): MNHEY, SVGEGT. The CDR3 covers 13 residues. J was trimmed by 4 bases and V by 5 bases; bases with no gene match: 3. The CDR3 bases are TGTGCCAGCAGTGATGGACAGGGCTATGGCTACACCTTC. It is translated as CASSDGQGYGYTF.

The J gene is TRBJ2-1, the V gene TRBV14; 7 bases are a match to TRBD2. The CDR3 has 18 amino acids. Germline assignment: CDR1 SGHDN and CDR2 FVKESK. With V trimmed by 0 bases and J by 5 bases, 13 bases remained unmatched. The DNA for the CDR3 is TGTGCCAGCAGCCAAGATTCCCTGGCACTAGCGCGTGACAATGAGCAGTTCTTC. It translates to CASSQDSLALARDNEQFF.

The chain combines TRBV15 with TRBJ1-2, with no clear D. Germline loops: CDR1 LNHNV, CDR2 YYDKDF (reference sequence). Deletions cut 0 bases from V and 3 bases from J, with 8 bases between. CDR3 length: 14 amino acids. DNA of the CDR3: TGTGCCACCAGCAGAGATATGGTAGACTATGGCTACACCTTC. This gives the protein CATSRDMVDYGYTF.

V is TRBV2 and J is TRBJ2-2; D ambiguous. Germline V gene lookup returns CDR1 SNHLY and CDR2 FYNNEI. This CDR3 has 14 residues. The V gene lost 2 bases and the J gene lost 0 bases, with 4 bases spanning the gap. In DNA, the CDR3 is TGTGCCAGCAGTGAACTTTCGAACACCGGGGAGCTGTTTTTT. Translating gives CASSELSNTGELFF.